This passage covers 21 T cell receptor beta chains from one sample sequenced in a study of CD8+CD57+ T cells in acquired aplastic anemia. CDR3 and TCR beta VDJ profiling relied on genomic DNA as the template. TCRdb re-derived calls from the reads in MiXCR, one entry per CDR3 protein. This table holds a few hundred thousand distinct CDR3 sequences, roughly 55% found once. The source material was sorted CD4+, CD8+, or CD8+CD57+ T cells (not recorded which) from PBMCs. These receptors were taken from a human donor in good health.

This clonotype occurred a few times. This chain uses TRBV6-6 with TRBJ2-7, with unresolved D. V lost 4 bases, J lost 3 bases, and 7 bases lay in between. The CDR3 contains 12 residues. The germline V gene encodes CDR1 MNHNY and CDR2 SVGAGI (reference sequence). DNA of the CDR3: TGTGCCAGCAGTTCTCTACGCTACGAGCAGTACTTC. Its translation: CASSSLRYEQYF.

With respect to this clonotype: One end of the junction does not line up with germline, which may come from a read error. The V call is TRBV5-5, the J call TRBJ2-7; either TRBD1 or TRBD2 may fit D (6 bases each). There are 11 residues in the CDR3. Germline V gene lookup returns CDR1 SGHKS and CDR2 YYEKEE (reference sequence). The DNA of the CDR3 is TGTGCCAGCAGCGGGGGCGGGGAGCTGTACTTC. Protein product: CASSGGGELYF. Using reference TRBV5-5 and TRBJ2-7 for the parts outside the CDR3, the full variable domain is DAGVTQSPTHLIKTRGQQVTLRCSPISGHKSVSWYQQVLGQGPQFIFQYYEKEERGRGNFPDRFSARQFPNYSSELNVNALLLGDSALYLCASSGGGELYFGPGTRLTVT.

The V gene is TRBV2, the J gene TRBJ2-1; 12 nucleotides line up with TRBD2. Per germline, CDR1 SNHLY and CDR2 FYNNEI. CDR3 length equals 14 residues. V shed 7 bases and J 5 bases; nucleotides not matched to a gene: 3. The CDR3 here is CASIGLAGNNEQFF. In DNA form, the CDR3 reads TGTGCCAGCATTGGACTAGCGGGAAACAATGAGCAGTTCTTC.

This rearrangement joins TRBV11-2 to TRBJ2-1, with 7 bases lining up with TRBD2. V dropped 4 bases and J dropped 4; count of bases not matched to a gene: 7. CDR1 and CDR2 from the germline V gene are SGHAT and FQNNGV. CDR3 size: 15 residues. The CDR3 loop is CASSSVMGGYNEQFF. Here the CDR3 DNA reads TGTGCCAGCAGCTCCGTTATGGGAGGGTACAATGAGCAGTTCTTC.

This clonotype was counted ten times or more. The chain uses TRBV24-1 and TRBJ1-1; D possibly corresponds to TRBD1 (6 bases). Deletions cut 4 bases from V and 1 base from J, with 12 bases between. This CDR3 is 15 amino acids long. Germline-derived CDR1 and CDR2 are KGHDR and SFDVKD. The CDR3 spells CATSETGNGNTEAFF. CDR3 DNA: TGTGCCACCAGTGAAACAGGGAATGGGAACACTGAAGCTTTCTTT.

This chain links TRBV7-2 with TRBJ1-5; D is perhaps TRBD1 (5 bases). The CDR3 is made up of 15 amino acids. V was pared by 5 bases and J by 2 bases, with 13 bases between. Germline assignment: CDR1 SGHTA and CDR2 FQGNSA. The CDR3 DNA reads TGTGCCAGCAGCCCGGGGGGGGGACGCAATCAGCCCCAGCATTTT. Translating it yields CASSPGGGRNQPQHF.

This clonotype was counted a few times. The chain uses TRBV20-1 and TRBJ1-6; D not certain. The V end was cut by 4 bases, the J end by 7 bases, with 11 bases between. CDR1 and CDR2 (germline): DFQATT, SNEGSKA (reference sequence). This CDR3 is built from 13 residues. CDR3 DNA sequence: TGCAGTGCTAACCCGTATGTAAATTCACCCCTCCACTTT. Translated: CSANPYVNSPLHF.

The V gene is TRBV5-1, the J gene TRBJ1-1; D might be TRBD1 (5 bases). The CDR3 has 14 residues. Between the trimmed V and J ends, which lost 3 bases and 1 base, there was a span of 10 bases. Germline CDR1 is SGHRS and CDR2 is YFSETQ. CDR3 in DNA: TGCGCCAGCAGCTCCCTCCAGGGGAACACTGAAGCTTTCTTT. Its protein product is CASSSLQGNTEAFF.

This chain uses TRBV19 with TRBJ2-7, with D possibly being TRBD1 or TRBD2 (5 bases each). This CDR3 spans 14 amino acids. CDR1 and CDR2 (germline): LNHDA, SQIVND (reference sequence). The V end lost 4 bases, the J end lost 4 bases, and 14 bases lay between the germline ends. The DNA of the CDR3 is TGTGCCAGTAGTAGAGCAGGGACGACGTACGAGCAGTACTTC. It yields the protein CASSRAGTTYEQYF. Looking up the rest from reference TRBV19 and TRBJ2-7 gives the full variable domain: DGGITQSPKYLFRKEGQNVTLSCEQNLNHDAMYWYRQDPGQGLRLIYYSQIVNDFQKGDIAEGYSVSREKKESFPLTVTSAQKNPTAFYLCASSRAGTTYEQYFGPGTRLTVT.

The rearrangement joins TRBV4-3 to TRBJ2-7; TRBD1 aligns across 11 bases. The V gene end was trimmed by 0 bases and the J gene end by 3 bases; junction bases not matched to a gene: 4. In germline, CDR1 is LGHNA, CDR2 YSLEER. The CDR3 length is 16 residues. The CDR3 spells CASSQEPGQGGYEQYF. CDR3 nucleotide sequence: TGCGCCAGCAGCCAAGAGCCGGGACAGGGGGGCTACGAGCAGTACTTC.

This rearrangement joins TRBV9 to TRBJ1-1; TRBD1 matches at 11 bases. Germline trimming cut 3 bases from V and 4 bases from J; bases unmatched to any gene: 5. This CDR3 is 15 amino acids long. Germline CDR1 SGDLS, CDR2 YYNGEE. The CDR3 protein is CASSDRGTGGTEAFF. CDR3 sequence (DNA): TGTGCCAGCAGCGATCGCGGGACAGGGGGCACTGAAGCTTTCTTT.

This clonotype was counted many times. V and J are TRBV20-1 and TRBJ2-7; D uncertain. CDR3 length equals 14 residues. Germline V lookup: CDR1 DFQATT, CDR2 SNEGSKA (reference sequence). V was trimmed by 0 bases and J by 6 bases, leaving 15 bases between them. In nucleotides, the CDR3 is TGCAGTGCTAGAGATACCAGCCGCTTTCGCGAGCAGTACTTC. Protein product: CSARDTSRFREQYF.

The sample holds many counts of this clonotype. This chain links TRBV4-3 with TRBJ2-2, with 9 bases identical to TRBD1. V was pared by 5 bases and J by 3 bases, with 7 bases of the junction left unmatched. The CDR3 runs to 16 residues. Germline values: CDR1 LGHNA, CDR2 YSLEER. For the CDR3, the DNA is TGCGCCAGCAGCTTAACAGGGGGCGCCGACACCGGGGAGCTGTTTTTT. It yields the protein CASSLTGGADTGELFF.

This clonotype has a single count. The J gene is TRBJ2-2, the V gene TRBV11-2; 10 nucleotides agree with TRBD1. J was trimmed by 4 bases and V by 5 bases; bases with no gene match: 7. The CDR3 loop spans 16 amino acids. Germline loops: CDR1 SGHAT, CDR2 FQNNGV. As DNA, the CDR3 is TGTGCCAGCAGCCCCTGGACAGGGGGAAGCACCGGGGAGCTGTTTTTT. Translating gives CASSPWTGGSTGELFF.

Many counts were recorded for this clonotype. This sequence joins TRBV24-1 and TRBJ2-2; 7 bases map to TRBD1. The CDR3 contains 13 residues. Germline V gene lookup returns CDR1 KGHDR and CDR2 SFDVKD. V trimming: 3 bases; J trimming: 8 bases; junction bases outside the gene matches: 2. The CDR3 protein is CATSDLGQGELFF. The CDR3 nucleotides are TGTGCCACCAGTGATCTGGGACAGGGGGAGCTGTTTTTT.

This clonotype was detected many times. The CDR3 nucleotides read TGTGCCAGCAGTAAGACTAGCGGGAGTGCCTACGAGCAGTACTTC. Amino acids: CASSKTSGSAYEQYF. The genes are TRBV7-9 and TRBJ2-7; 12 bases fit TRBD2. J lost 2 bases, V lost 6 bases, and 5 bases had no gene match. Germline V gene lookup returns CDR1 SEHNR and CDR2 FQNEAQ (reference sequence). This CDR3 contains 15 residues.

Many counts were recorded for this clonotype. The V gene is TRBV5-1, the J gene TRBJ2-1; 11 positions agree with TRBD2. The length of the CDR3 is 16 residues. Germline lookup yields CDR1 SGHRS and CDR2 YFSETQ. The V and J ends lost 4 bases and 9 bases, in that order; junction bases with no gene match: 12. The CDR3 DNA reads TGCGCCAGCAGCGGCTATAGCGGGAGGGCCCAGGGTGAGCAGTTCTTC. Translation: CASSGYSGRAQGEQFF.

In this sample, this clonotype turned up many times. The chain recombines TRBV5-8 with TRBJ1-1; the D gene is possibly TRBD1 (5 bases). The CDR3 has 14 amino acids. V lost 4 bases, J lost 1 base, and 11 bases lay in between. CDR1 SGHTS and CDR2 YDEGEE come from the germline V gene. The CDR3 bases are TGTGCCAGCAGCCCGGGGGGGGGGAACACTGAAGCTTTCTTT. It translates to CASSPGGGNTEAFF.

This chain uses TRBV29-1 with TRBJ2-7, with D possibly TRBD2 on 7 matching bases. Germline CDR1 and CDR2: SQVTM and ANQGSEA. The CDR3 spans 15 residues. V gave up 8 bases and J gave up 0 bases, with 20 bases separating them. The CDR3 loop reads CSSLIGGGSSYEQYF. CDR3 coding DNA: TGCAGCTCCCTTATAGGGGGGGGAAGCTCCTACGAGCAGTACTTC.

The table lists this clonotype with a few counts. The chain recombines TRBV20-1 with TRBJ2-7, with 7 nucleotides matching TRBD1. Germline values: CDR1 DFQATT, CDR2 SNEGSKA (reference sequence). This CDR3 has 13 amino acids. Losses at the gene ends were 3 bases for V and 2 bases for J; bases not matched to a gene: 4. The CDR3 bases are TGCAGTGCTAGGGGGGACAGTACCTACGAGCAGTACTTC. Amino acids: CSARGDSTYEQYF.

The chain links TRBV24-1 to TRBJ2-5; 9 nucleotides agree with TRBD2. Germline V gene sequence: CDR1 KGHDR, CDR2 SFDVKD. The CDR3 has 14 residues. V was pared by 3 bases and J by 3 bases, with 1 base of the junction left unmatched. The CDR3 nucleotides are TGTGCCACCAGTGATCGGACTAGCGAAGAGACCCAGTACTTC. Translation: CATSDRTSEETQYF.